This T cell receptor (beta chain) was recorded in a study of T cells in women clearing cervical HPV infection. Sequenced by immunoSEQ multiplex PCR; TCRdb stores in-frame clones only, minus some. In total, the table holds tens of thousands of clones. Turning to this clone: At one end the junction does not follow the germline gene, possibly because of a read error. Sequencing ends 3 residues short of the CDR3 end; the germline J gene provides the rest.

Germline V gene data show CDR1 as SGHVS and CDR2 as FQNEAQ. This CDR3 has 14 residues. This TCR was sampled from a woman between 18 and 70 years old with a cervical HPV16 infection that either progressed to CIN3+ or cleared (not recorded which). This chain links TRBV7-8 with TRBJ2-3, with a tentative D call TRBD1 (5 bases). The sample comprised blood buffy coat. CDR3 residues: CASSSGSVPETQYF. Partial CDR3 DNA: TGTGCCAGCAGCTCAGGGTCGGTGCCAGAGACG.